The next 18 T cell receptor beta chains were all read from a single sample in a study of cytomegalovirus exposure and HLA in healthy donors listed by TCRdb under 2017. Library preparation employed the immunoSEQ multiplex PCR assay. For the multiplex PCR, a mixture combining 60 forward primers for TCR Vbeta segments and 13 reverse primers for TCR Jbeta segments was used. In its TCRdb copy, this immuneACCESS table keeps in-frame sequences only and misses some clones. Where compared with another copy, unresolved V genes explain less than half of these, and the others have no known cause. This sample is represented by approximately 100,000 clones; 69% of them were singletons. Roughly 5.3% of the sample is held by the ten biggest clonotypes. The sequencing input was PBMCs. These receptors all come from a woman aged 70-85 years in good health and CMV-seropositive.

The CDR3 reads CASSEDRYYNEQFF. In nucleotides, the CDR3 is TGTGCCAGCAGTGAGGACAGGTATTACAATGAGCAGTTCTTC. This chain uses TRBV25-1 with TRBJ2-1; 7 bases line up with TRBD1. CDR3 length: 14 amino acids. Per the germline V gene, CDR1 is MGHDK and CDR2 is SYGVNS. The ends lost 3 bases at V and 4 bases at J; junction bases unmatched: 3.

The chain joins TRBV19 to TRBJ2-3; 8 positions match TRBD2. The CDR3 sequence is 16 residues long. After removal of 2 bases from V and 0 bases from J, the junction contained 4 bases not matched to a gene. In germline, CDR1 is LNHDA, CDR2 SQIVND (reference sequence). The DNA of the CDR3 is TGTGCCAGTAGTATAAGTGCTAGCGGGAGCACAGATACGCAGTATTTT. The encoded protein is CASSISASGSTDTQYF.

V is TRBV30 and J is TRBJ1-4; 9 positions agree with TRBD1. The trim removed 3 bases at V and 8 bases at J, leaving 1 base unmatched. Germline loops: CDR1 GTSNPN, CDR2 SVGIG (reference sequence). The CDR3 covers 12 residues. The CDR3 is CAWRTGGEKLFF. CDR3 nucleotide sequence: TGTGCCTGGAGGACAGGGGGAGAAAAACTGTTTTTT.

This clone was found once. This chain links TRBV2 with TRBJ2-3; D call uncertain. V was clipped by 6 bases and J by 0 bases, with 13 bases between them. The V gene's germline CDR1 is SNHLY and CDR2 FYNNEI. The CDR3 has 15 residues. The CDR3 region has the DNA TGTGCCAGCAGGGTACTAAGCGTGAGCACAGATACGCAGTATTTT. It translates to CASRVLSVSTDTQYF.

The chain recombines TRBV5-1 with TRBJ1-2, with D possibly matching TRBD1 (5 bases). The CDR3 runs to 13 residues. Germline assignment: CDR1 SGHRS and CDR2 YFSETQ. The V and J ends lost 0 bases and 5 bases respectively, with 8 bases between them. The CDR3 region is CASSLDAGYGYTF. The CDR3 DNA follows: TGCGCCAGCAGCTTGGATGCAGGGTATGGCTACACCTTC.

This sequence joins TRBV2 and TRBJ2-7; TRBD2 matches 7 bases. This CDR3 is 17 amino acids long. CDR1 and CDR2 from the germline V gene are SNHLY and FYNNEI. Unmatched junction bases numbered 14, after V lost 6 bases and J lost 0 bases. The CDR3 spells CASRFTIGTTGSYEQYF. CDR3 sequence (DNA): TGTGCCAGCAGGTTTACGATCGGGACTACCGGCTCCTACGAGCAGTACTTC.

The chain has TRBV5-1 and TRBJ2-5; D might be TRBD2 (5 bases). Germline-derived CDR1 and CDR2 are SGHRS and YFSETQ. Trimming took 0 bases from V and 2 from J, leaving 11 bases between them. CDR3 size: 15 residues. This CDR3 is CASSLDRGKQETQYF. The CDR3 DNA reads as TGCGCCAGCAGCTTGGATAGAGGGAAACAAGAGACCCAGTACTTC.

This chain links TRBV19 with TRBJ1-1; 7 bases agree with TRBD1. The V gene's germline CDR1 is LNHDA and CDR2 SQIVND (reference sequence). The CDR3 is 14 residues long. V lost 7 bases to trimming and J lost 6 bases; unmatched junction nucleotides: 11. The CDR3 DNA follows: TGTGCCAGTACTAGGGGACAGAATAACGCTGAAGCTTTCTTT. As protein: CASTRGQNNAEAFF.

CDR3 nucleotides: TGTGCCTGGAGTGTAAAGTCAGGGAGGGAGACCCAGTACTTC. Translated, it gives CAWSVKSGRETQYF. The chain has TRBV30 and TRBJ2-5, with D tentatively TRBD2 (6 bases). The CDR3 is 14 amino acids. Germline-derived CDR1 and CDR2 are GTSNPN and SVGIG (reference sequence). Trimming left V 0 bases short and J 5 bases short, with 13 bases between. The full variable domain, completed using reference TRBV30 and TRBJ2-5, is SQTIHQWPATLVQPVGSPLSLECTVEGTSNPNLYWYRQAAGRGLQLLFYSVGIGQISSEVPQNLSASRPQDRQFILSSKKLLLSDSGFYLCAWSVKSGRETQYFGPGTRLLVL.

V usage is TRBV10-3 and J usage is TRBJ1-2, with 8 bases fitting TRBD1. V was pared by 3 bases and J by 4 bases, with 10 bases of the junction left unmatched. The CDR3 length is 16 residues. Germline V gene sequence: CDR1 ENHRY, CDR2 SYGVKD. CDR3 nucleotides: TGTGCCATCAGTGATTCCTCAGGGGGCTACAGCTATGGCTACACCTTC. Protein sequence: CAISDSSGGYSYGYTF.

The V gene is TRBV12-5, the J gene TRBJ1-2, with unresolved D. Per the germline V gene, CDR1 is LGHNT and CDR2 is FRNRAP. The V end lost 2 bases, the J end lost 1 base, and 8 bases lay between the germline ends. The CDR3 contains 14 residues. CDR3 coding DNA: TGTGCTAGTGGTTTGACTGCCTATAACTATGGCTACACCTTC. Translating it yields CASGLTAYNYGYTF.

This clone was seen a few times. The chain joins TRBV18 to TRBJ1-1; unclear D gene. The germline V gene encodes CDR1 KGHSH and CDR2 LQKENI. This CDR3 spans 15 amino acids. The V end lost 1 base, the J end lost 2 bases, and 11 bases lay between the germline ends. CDR3 in amino acids: CASSPRGSGNTEAFF. CDR3 in DNA: TGTGCCAGCTCACCACGGGGATCGGGAAACACTGAAGCTTTCTTT.

This clone came up a few times. The chain has TRBV6-6 and TRBJ1-1; 9 positions match TRBD1. The CDR3 loop spans 15 amino acids. V trimming: 5 bases; J trimming: 4 bases; junction bases outside the gene matches: 8. The germline V gene has CDR1 MNHNY and CDR2 SVGAGI (reference sequence). DNA for the CDR3: TGTGCCAGCAGTAGACCCGGGACAGGGAGCACTGAAGCTTTCTTT. Translation gives CASSRPGTGSTEAFF.

The chain employs TRBV20-1 and TRBJ1-2; D might be TRBD1 (5 bases). The CDR3 is made up of 11 amino acids. Trimming pared 4 bases from V and 2 bases from J, leaving 5 bases between. Germline CDR1 and CDR2: DFQATT and SNEGSKA (reference sequence). This chain's CDR3 is CSATGNYGYTF. The CDR3 DNA sequence: TGCAGTGCTACAGGGAACTATGGCTACACCTTC.

The J gene is TRBJ1-1, the V gene TRBV6-1; D perhaps matches TRBD1 (5 bases). With 6 bases removed from V and 2 bases from J, the gap between germline ends came to 10 bases. There are 13 residues in the CDR3. Per germline, CDR1 MNHNS and CDR2 SASEGT. The CDR3 spells CASRVGVNTEAFF. The CDR3 DNA reads TGTGCCAGCAGGGTAGGGGTAAACACTGAAGCTTTCTTT.

This sequence joins TRBV10-3 and TRBJ1-6; 8 nucleotides align to TRBD1. Germline lookup yields CDR1 ENHRY and CDR2 SYGVKD. The length of the CDR3 is 16 residues. V shed 3 bases and J 6 bases; nucleotides not matched to a gene: 7. The CDR3 spells CAISDAGGTGNSPLHF. The CDR3 coding sequence is TGTGCCATCAGTGACGCAGGGGGCACTGGTAATTCACCCCTCCACTTT.

This clone was seen a handful of times. The chain combines TRBV29-1 with TRBJ1-1; a weak D match, TRBD1 (5 bases). Trimming removed 0 bases from V and 10 bases from J, with 6 bases in between. There are 10 residues in the CDR3. From germline, CDR1 is SQVTM and CDR2 ANQGSEA. The CDR3 here is CSVEEGGAFF. The CDR3 DNA sequence: TGCAGCGTTGAAGAGGGGGGAGCTTTCTTT. Supplemented by reference TRBV29-1 and TRBJ1-1, the full variable domain reads SAVISQKPSRDICQRGTSLTIQCQVDSQVTMMFWYRQQPGQSLTLIATANQGSEATYESGFVIDKFPISRPNLTFSTLTVSNMSPEDSSIYLCSVEEGGAFFGQGTRLTVV.

This chain links TRBV30 with TRBJ1-5; D gene uncertain. CDR3 length equals 14 residues. Germline lookup yields CDR1 GTSNPN and CDR2 SVGIG (reference sequence). With 2 bases removed from V and 3 bases from J, the gap between germline ends came to 11 bases. DNA of the CDR3: TGTGCCTGGAGTCAATCTACAGACAATCAGCCCCAGCATTTT. It is translated as CAWSQSTDNQPQHF. Full variable domain (outside the CDR3, taken from reference TRBV30 and TRBJ1-5): SQTIHQWPATLVQPVGSPLSLECTVEGTSNPNLYWYRQAAGRGLQLLFYSVGIGQISSEVPQNLSASRPQDRQFILSSKKLLLSDSGFYLCAWSQSTDNQPQHFGDGTRLSIL.